Below, one TCR beta chain is given with its context. Its antigen is unknown. The CDR3 has 11 amino acids. The ends were cut back, 3 bases at V and 6 bases at J, with 4 bases in the middle. Germline V gives CDR1 SGHTA, CDR2 FQGTGA. This sample stems from a study of glioma-infiltrating T cells. Broader study findings: Gliomas, especially low-grade, showed above-expected tissue-blood divergence; non-neoplastic patients showed below. Tissue and blood shared very few CDR3 sequences.

Amplification of TCR alpha and beta CDR3 regions from RNA used iRepertoire nested multiplex PCR. One-step reverse transcription and amplification started from approximately 100-400 ng of tissue mRNA or PBMC total RNA. TCRdb reanalysed the multiplex PCR reads using MiXCR and keeps one entry per CDR3 protein. This sample has more than 95,000 distinct CDR3 sequences, with 25% to 30% found just once. The rearrangement joins TRBV7-3 to TRBJ2-3; D is uncertain. What was sequenced was glioma tissue, nonneoplastic brain tissue, or PBMCs (not recorded which). The receptor was derived from a human donor with low-grade glioma or glioblastoma, undergoing nonglioma brain surgery, or in good health (not recorded which). CDR3 residues: CASSLSDTQYF. CDR3 in DNA: TGTGCCAGCAGCTTGTCCGATACGCAGTATTTT.